These T cell receptor beta chains were read from a single sample in a study of blood T cell repertoires in COVID-19. The table came from immunoSEQ multiplex PCR; TCRdb's copy has only in-frame clones and leaves some out. This sample has about 190,000 clones, with more than 75% found just once. Sample: peripheral blood. Receptors originate from a human donor in a cohort sampled during active COVID-19. CDR3s include the opening cysteine and the closing phenylalanine or tryptophan. A D gene is named only where the DNA matches it firmly. Only part of the rows carry a size: once, few, many, or a class if the clone is expanded.

>-|TRBV2|-|TRBJ2-2
CASSRDGRNTGELFF
TGTGCCAGCAGTCGAGACGGGAGGAACACCGGGGAGCTGTTTTTT
>-|TRBV4-1|TRBD1|TRBJ2-4
CASSARGQGIDIQYF
TGCGCCAGCAGCGCAAGAGGACAGGGGATTGACATTCAGTACTTC
>-|TRBV24-1|-|TRBJ2-3
CATSDRDTQYF
TGTGCCACCAGTGATCGGGATACGCAGTATTTT
>-|TRBV9|-|TRBJ1-4
CASSVGGPSNEKLFF
TGTGCCAGCAGCGTAGGGGGCCCTTCTAATGAAAAACTGTTTTTT
>-|TRBV18|TRBD1|TRBJ2-7
CASSPSRGRYEQYF
TGTGCCAGCTCACCTTCGAGGGGGCGGTACGAGCAGTACTTC
>-|TRBV27|TRBD1|TRBJ2-7
CASRTGTGSYEQYF
TGTGCCAGCAGAACCGGGACAGGGAGCTACGAGCAGTACTTC
>-|TRBV30|-|TRBJ1-4
CALSEGSATNEKLFF
TGTGCCCTGTCGGAGGGGAGCGCAACTAATGAAAAACTGTTTTTT
>-|TRBV9|TRBD1|TRBJ1-3
CASSVGQGDGNTIYF
TGTGCCAGCAGCGTGGGACAGGGGGATGGAAACACCATATATTTT
>-|TRBV5-1|-|TRBJ2-7
CASSLAAGSSYEQYF
TGCGCCAGCAGCTTGGCCGCGGGTTCCTCCTACGAGCAGTACTTC
>-|TRBV5-4|TRBD2|TRBJ2-7
CASSLGASGGSYEQYF
TGTGCCAGCAGCTTGGGAGCTAGCGGGGGCTCCTACGAGCAGTACTTC
>-|TRBV10-3|-|TRBJ1-1
CAIRTDMNTEAFF
TGTGCCATAAGGACGGACATGAACACTGAAGCTTTCTTT
>-|TRBV30|-|TRBJ1-3
CAWTRGREGVGNTIYF
TGTGCCTGGACCCGAGGAAGAGAAGGGGTTGGAAACACCATATATTTT
>-|TRBV19|TRBD2|TRBJ2-1
CASSIVSWGLAGNEQFF
TGTGCCAGTAGTATAGTTTCTTGGGGGCTAGCGGGCAATGAGCAGTTCTTC
>-|TRBV3-1/TRBV3-2|-|TRBJ2-5
CASSQVGEETQYF
TGTGCCAGCAGCCAAGTAGGGGAAGAGACCCAGTACTTC
>-|TRBV13|TRBD2|TRBJ2-1
CASSRRTSGSSYNEQFF
TGTGCCAGCAGCCGACGGACTAGCGGGAGTTCCTACAATGAGCAGTTCTTC
>-|TRBV6-2/TRBV6-3|-|TRBJ2-1
CASSSELELYNEQFF
TGTGCCAGCAGTTCAGAACTAGAACTCTACAATGAGCAGTTCTTC
>-|TRBV5-6|TRBD2|TRBJ2-1
CASSGWLAGEAEQFF
TGTGCCAGCAGCGGCTGGCTAGCGGGAGAGGCTGAGCAGTTCTTC
>-|TRBV28|-|TRBJ1-2
CASKPHLGGGARGYGYTF
TGTGCCAGCAAACCTCATCTAGGGGGTGGGGCACGCGGCTATGGCTACACCTTC
>-|TRBV29-1|TRBD2|TRBJ2-3
CSVETSGRPMSTDTQYF
TGCAGCGTTGAAACTAGCGGGAGGCCTATGAGCACAGATACGCAGTATTTT
>-|TRBV9|-|TRBJ2-3
CASSVGRDTDTQYF
TGTGCCAGCAGCGTAGGGAGGGACACAGATACGCAGTATTTT
>-|TRBV9|TRBD2|TRBJ2-1
CASNSGGGGRYNEQFF
TGTGCCAGCAACTCCGGAGGCGGGGGGAGGTACAATGAGCAGTTCTTC
>-|TRBV9|TRBD2|TRBJ2-2
CASSAVGGAGTSGTGELFF
TGTGCCAGCAGCGCCGTCGGAGGGGCCGGGACTAGCGGTACCGGGGAGCTGTTTTTT
>-|TRBV5-1|-|TRBJ2-2
CASRFTGEAVVGELFF
TGCGCCAGCAGGTTTACAGGGGAGGCCGTGGTCGGGGAGCTGTTTTTT
>-|TRBV28|-|TRBJ1-4
CASSFPERGNEKLFF
TGTGCCAGCAGTTTCCCCGAACGCGGTAATGAAAAACTGTTTTTT
>-|TRBV19|-|TRBJ2-7
CASSNRWEVNEQYF
TGTGCCAGTAGTAACAGGTGGGAGGTAAACGAGCAGTACTTC
>-|TRBV25-1|-|TRBJ1-1
CASSEYSAVHTEAFF
TGTGCCAGCAGTGAATATAGCGCGGTACACACTGAAGCTTTCTTT
>-|TRBV28|-|TRBJ1-1
CASSADGKNTEAFF
TGTGCCAGCAGTGCGGACGGGAAGAACACTGAAGCTTTCTTT
>-|TRBV18|TRBD1|TRBJ1-4
CASSTQGAANEKLFF
TGTGCCAGCTCTACTCAGGGGGCAGCTAATGAAAAACTGTTTTTT
>-|TRBV6-5|TRBD1|TRBJ1-1
CASSSGGVNTEAFF
TGTGCCAGCAGTTCAGGGGGCGTCAACACTGAAGCTTTCTTT
>-|TRBV18|TRBD1|TRBJ2-1
CASSPPTTGVSYNEQFF
TGTGCCAGCTCACCTCCGACGACAGGGGTGTCCTACAATGAGCAGTTCTTC
>-|TRBV5-5|-|TRBJ2-5
CASNFLTPPETQYF
TGTGCCAGCAACTTCCTAACTCCCCCGGAGACCCAGTACTTC
>-|TRBV2|-|TRBJ1-4
CASQPGHQNEKLFF
TGTGCCAGCCAGCCGGGACACCAGAATGAAAAACTGTTTTTT
>-|TRBV6-5|-|TRBJ1-2
CASSYGGSGGYTF
TGTGCCAGCAGTTACGGGGGGTCTGGTGGCTACACCTTC
>-|TRBV28|-|TRBJ1-1
CASRRQMNTEAFF
TGTGCCAGCAGGAGACAGATGAACACTGAAGCTTTCTTT
>-|TRBV12-3/TRBV12-4|-|TRBJ1-4
CASSFTSTEKLFF
TGTGCCAGCAGCTTTACTAGCACTGAAAAACTGTTTTTT
>-|TRBV11-2|-|TRBJ2-5
CASSLDPTFEKTQYF
TGTGCCAGCAGCTTAGATCCCACGTTTGAGAAGACCCAGTACTTC
>-|TRBV6-6|TRBD1|TRBJ1-4
CASSYGQGARDEKLFF
TGTGCCAGCAGTTACGGACAGGGGGCGCGGGATGAAAAACTGTTTTTT
>-|TRBV10-1|-|TRBJ2-1
CASSESGQGWNEQFF
TGCGCCAGCAGTGAGTCGGGGCAGGGTTGGAATGAGCAGTTCTTC
>-|TRBV19|TRBD1|TRBJ2-7
CASSSNGQGDYEQYF
TGTGCCAGTAGTTCAAATGGACAGGGGGATTACGAGCAGTACTTC
>once|TRBV29-1|-|TRBJ2-3
CSVRRDTTDTQYF
TGCAGCGTTCGAAGGGACACCACAGATACGCAGTATTTT
>-|TRBV5-1|TRBD2|TRBJ2-5
CASSLAFGGTGETQYF
TGCGCCAGCAGCTTGGCATTCGGGGGGACCGGAGAGACCCAGTACTTC
>-|TRBV6-5|TRBD1|TRBJ2-1
CASSRDRGVSEQFF
TGTGCCAGCAGCCGGGACAGGGGTGTTTCTGAGCAGTTCTTC
>-|TRBV3-1/TRBV3-2|TRBD1|TRBJ1-2
CASSQVRGLGGYTF
TGTGCCAGCAGCCAAGTCAGGGGGTTAGGTGGCTACACCTTC
>-|TRBV5-4|TRBD2|TRBJ2-5
CASSPASGGPPVTQYF
TGTGCCAGCAGCCCCGCTAGCGGGGGGCCACCGGTGACCCAGTACTTC
>-|TRBV7-2|-|TRBJ2-5
CASSPRTDGTQYF
TGTGCCAGCAGCCCTCGGACAGACGGGACCCAGTACTTC
>few|TRBV7-2|TRBD2|TRBJ2-1
CASSLIAGDYYNEQFF
TGTGCCAGCAGCTTAATAGCGGGAGATTACTACAATGAGCAGTTCTTC
>few|TRBV9|-|TRBJ2-7
CASSVGAYSYEQYF
TGTGCCAGCAGCGTAGGGGCTTACTCCTACGAGCAGTACTTC
>few|TRBV3-1/TRBV3-2|-|TRBJ2-3
CASSPWDSGDTQYF
TGTGCCAGCAGCCCCTGGGATTCGGGGGATACGCAGTATTTT
>-|TRBV28|TRBD2|TRBJ2-7
CASSVLAGGSSYEQYF
TGTGCCAGCAGTGTACTAGCGGGAGGGAGCTCCTACGAGCAGTACTTC
>-|TRBV12-3/TRBV12-4|-|TRBJ1-1
CASSFAGPEAFF
TGTGCCAGCAGTTTTGCGGGTCCTGAAGCTTTCTTT
>-|TRBV19|-|TRBJ2-1
CASSPTTVNEQFF
TGTGCCAGTAGCCCAACCACGGTAAATGAGCAGTTCTTC
>-|TRBV27|-|TRBJ2-1
CASSPPPTSYNEQFF
TGTGCCAGCAGTCCCCCCCCGACTAGCTACAATGAGCAGTTCTTC
>-|TRBV4-1|TRBD2|TRBJ2-1
CASSQRGLASYNEQFF
TGCGCCAGCAGCCAAAGGGGACTAGCTTCCTACAATGAGCAGTTCTTC